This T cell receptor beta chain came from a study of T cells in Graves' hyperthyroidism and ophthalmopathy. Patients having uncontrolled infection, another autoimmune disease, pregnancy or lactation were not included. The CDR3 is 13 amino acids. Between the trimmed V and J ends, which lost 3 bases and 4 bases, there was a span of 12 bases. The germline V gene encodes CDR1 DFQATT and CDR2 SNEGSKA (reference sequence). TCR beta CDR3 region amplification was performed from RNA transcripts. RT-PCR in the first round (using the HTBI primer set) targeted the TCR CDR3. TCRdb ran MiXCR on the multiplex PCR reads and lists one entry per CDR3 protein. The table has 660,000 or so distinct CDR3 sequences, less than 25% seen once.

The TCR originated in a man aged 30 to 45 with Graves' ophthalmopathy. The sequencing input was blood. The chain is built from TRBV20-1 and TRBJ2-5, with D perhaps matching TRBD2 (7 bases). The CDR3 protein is CSARGRGGETQYF. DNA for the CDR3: TGCAGTGCTAGGGGAAGGGGGGGAGAGACCCAGTACTTC.